These 12 T cell receptor beta chains share one sample of origin, sequenced in a study of shared T cell receptors in the human thymus. TCRdb keeps only in-frame clones here, not all; method: immunoSEQ multiplex PCR. Here the sample spans 700,000 or so clones, 80% to 90% being singletons. These same records also appear under a second study, on human thymus T cells.

The source material was thymocytes. These receptors were collected from a girl under three years old with a congenital heart defect.

This clone was observed a handful of times. The chain joins TRBV28 to TRBJ1-1; D remains unclear. This CDR3 is 12 amino acids long. Looked up from germline, CDR1 is MDHEN and CDR2 is SYDVKM. Trimming left V 3 bases short and J 7 bases short, with 9 bases between. CDR3 bases: TGTGCCAGCAGTTTTTTGGAGGGTGAAGCTTTCTTT. Translation gives CASSFLEGEAFF.

The chain carries TRBV28 and TRBJ1-3, with a tentative D call TRBD1 (6 bases). The CDR3 is made up of 14 amino acids. Trimming took 7 bases from V and 3 from J, leaving 13 bases between them. Germline CDR1 reads MDHEN; CDR2 reads SYDVKM. The CDR3 spells CASKWGRIGNTIYF. The CDR3, as DNA: TGTGCCAGCAAATGGGGGCGGATTGGAAACACCATATATTTT.

The J gene is TRBJ2-7, the V gene TRBV29-1; 7 nucleotides match TRBD1. The CDR3 is made up of 13 amino acids. Trimming removed 4 bases from V and 3 bases from J; junction bases left unmatched: 6. Germline lookup yields CDR1 SQVTM and CDR2 ANQGSEA. The CDR3 region is CSVGGQRLYEQYF. CDR3 DNA: TGCAGCGTTGGGGGACAGAGGCTCTACGAGCAGTACTTC.

V gene TRBV6-1 combines with J gene TRBJ1-5; possibly TRBD1 for D (6 bases). The CDR3 has 15 residues. Germline V CDR1 and CDR2: MNHNS, SASEGT. V was cut by 3 bases and J by 11 bases, with 20 bases left in between. In DNA, the CDR3 is TGTGCCAGCAGTGAGCGGGTGAAGGGGGTGAGGTCCCAGCATTTT. Translation: CASSERVKGVRSQHF.

Here the CDR3 DNA reads TGTGCCAGCAGTTCCGAACCAGGCTATGGCTACACCTTC. Amino acids: CASSSEPGYGYTF. V is TRBV6-5 and J is TRBJ1-2; D remains unclear. Germline loops: CDR1 MNHEY, CDR2 SVGAGI. The CDR3 runs 13 residues. V lost 4 bases and J 4 bases, leaving 10 bases between the germline ends.

This clone was found once. J is TRBJ1-4 and V is TRBV7-2; D is perhaps TRBD1 (5 bases). CDR1 and CDR2 (germline): SGHTA, FQGNSA. CDR3 length: 15 amino acids. The V and J ends lost 5 bases and 7 bases respectively, with 17 bases between them. The CDR3 DNA sequence: TGTGCCAGCAGCCCCCAGGCAGGGTTGAGTGAAAAACTGTTTTTT. Translation: CASSPQAGLSEKLFF.

The chain joins TRBV5-4 to TRBJ2-3, with 8 bases identical to TRBD1. The germline CDR1 and CDR2 sequences are SGHNT and YYREEE (reference sequence). This CDR3 comprises 16 residues. V dropped 1 base and J dropped 1; count of bases not matched to a gene: 5. CDR3 in DNA: TGTGCCAGCAGCTTGTCCAGGGGGCACCGCACAGATACGCAGTATTTT. This translates into CASSLSRGHRTDTQYF.

The chain employs TRBV7-8 and TRBJ1-1; D remains unclear. V lost 5 bases, J lost 1 base, and 14 bases lay in between. The CDR3 is 15 amino acids. The germline V gene encodes CDR1 SGHVS and CDR2 FQNEAQ. DNA of the CDR3: TGTGCCAGCAGCAGACAAGCGGTTCGGAACACTGAAGCTTTCTTT. It is translated as CASSRQAVRNTEAFF. The variable domain in full, with the rest retrieved from reference TRBV7-8 and TRBJ1-1, is GAGVSQSPRYKVAKRGQDVALRCDPISGHVSLFWYQQALGQGPEFLTYFQNEAQLDKSGLPSDRFFAERPEGSVSTLKIQRTQQEDSAVYLCASSRQAVRNTEAFFGQGTRLTVV.

The chain links TRBV14 to TRBJ1-6, with D tentatively TRBD1 (6 bases). Germline V gene sequence: CDR1 SGHDN, CDR2 FVKESK. Trimming took off 5 bases at V and 6 bases at J, with 17 bases between the two ends. CDR3 length: 16 amino acids. In DNA, the CDR3 is TGTGCCAGCAGCTACAGGGTCCCTTCCATTAATTCACCCCTCCACTTT. It specifies CASSYRVPSINSPLHF.

V gene TRBV27 combines with J gene TRBJ2-2, with D possibly matching TRBD2 (6 bases). The V end was cut by 7 bases, the J end by 5 bases, with 8 bases between. This CDR3 has 12 amino acids. Germline values: CDR1 MNHEY, CDR2 SMNVEV (reference sequence). The CDR3 region is CASTGRTGELFF. CDR3 DNA sequence: TGTGCCAGCACAGGGAGGACCGGGGAGCTGTTTTTT.

The table lists this clone with a few counts. For the CDR3, the DNA is TGCGCCAGCAGCCATACCGATGCGGGGGGTCAAGGAACGCAGTATTTT. It translates to CASSHTDAGGQGTQYF. The chain uses TRBV4-3 and TRBJ2-3, with 8 nucleotides matching TRBD2. The germline V gene has CDR1 LGHNA and CDR2 YSLEER. The CDR3 length is 16 residues. J lost 9 bases, V lost 3 bases, and 14 bases had no gene match.

The chain recombines TRBV5-5 with TRBJ2-7, with 9 bases identical to TRBD1. The CDR3 runs 15 residues. The J segment lost 2 bases and the V segment lost 4 bases, leaving 7 bases of the junction unmatched. Germline assignment: CDR1 SGHKS and CDR2 YYEKEE (reference sequence). The CDR3 DNA reads as TGTGCCAGCAGCCCAGGGACAGGGAGGCCCTACGAGCAGTACTTC. This sequence encodes CASSPGTGRPYEQYF.